Listed below are T cell receptor beta chains from one sample, sequenced in a study of CD8+CD57+ T cells in acquired aplastic anemia. TCRdb used MiXCR to reprocess the reads, holding one entry per CDR3 protein. The table has about 160,000 distinct CDR3 sequences, 40% to 60% seen once; the top ten hold about 31%. The sample comprised sorted CD4+, CD8+, or CD8+CD57+ T cells (not recorded which) from PBMCs. These receptors all stem from a human donor with aplastic anemia. The CDR3 runs from the conserved cysteine through the conserved F or W. Fields, in order: J gene, V gene, D gene, clone size, CDR3 DNA, CDR3 protein. D genes are given only for firm matches. Some rows have no size entry. The others give once, few or many, or a class for an expanded clone.

TRBJ2-7,TRBV7-2,.,many,TGTGCCAGCAGCTTAGGGACAGCCTACGAGCAGTACTTC,CASSLGTAYEQYF
TRBJ2-2,TRBV7-2,.,many,TGTGCCACCGACTCCCACGGCCACACCGGGGAGCTGTTTTTT,CATDSHGHTGELFF
TRBJ2-6,TRBV10-3,.,.,TGTGCCGTCACGGACTCTGGGGCCAACGTCCTGACTTTC,CAVTDSGANVLTF
TRBJ1-1,TRBV20-1,TRBD1,.,TGCAGTGGTAGACAGGGTAACACTGAAGCTTTCTTT,CSGRQGNTEAFF
TRBJ2-7,TRBV2,.,many,TGTGCCAGCACGGGGGGCGGACACGAGCAGTACTTC,CASTGGGHEQYF
TRBJ2-1,TRBV25-1,TRBD1,once,TGTGCCAGCAGCCAACAGGGGAAGCAGTTCTTC,CASSQQGKQFF
TRBJ1-1,TRBV29-1,.,.,.,CSVVGQGNTEALF
TRBJ1-1,TRBV24-1,TRBD1,.,TGTGCCACCAGTGATAGCCGACAGGGGACAACTTTCTTT,CATSDSRQGTTFF
TRBJ2-2,TRBV6-1,.,.,TGTGCCAGCAGCAAGGGGACTTTGAACACCGGGGAGCTGTTTTTT,CASSKGTLNTGELFF
TRBJ2-7,TRBV12-3/TRBV12-4,.,.,TGTGCCAGCAGCCCTTATTTCCAGGGGACTTCCTACGAGCAGTACTTC,CASSPYFQGTSYEQYF
TRBJ2-3,TRBV19,.,.,TGCGCCAGCAGCCCTAGGGACCTGGAGGTGGATACGCAGTATTTT,CASSPRDLEVDTQYF
TRBJ1-3,TRBV9,TRBD1,many,TGTGCCAGCAGCCCAAGACAGGGAGCGAGCGCTGGAAACACCATATATTTT,CASSPRQGASAGNTIYF
TRBJ2-5,TRBV20-1,TRBD2,.,TGCAGTGCTAGCCGACTAGCGGGAATAGAGACCCAGTACTTC,CSASRLAGIETQYF
TRBJ2-7,TRBV19,.,many,TGTGCCAGTAGTATACGGGGGGCGACTAGGACAGGACAAAACTACGAGCAGTACTTC,CASSIRGATRTGQNYEQYF
TRBJ1-1,TRBV20-1,TRBD1,many,TGCAGTGCTAGAGATCGAGGGACAGGGTACACTGAAGCTTTCTTT,CSARDRGTGYTEAFF
TRBJ1-1,TRBV5-1,.,.,TGCGCCAGCAGCTTGGAAGTTTCTGGTCCCGGTGAAGCTTTCTTT,CASSLEVSGPGEAFF
TRBJ1-1,TRBV19,.,.,TGTGCCTCTAACGCCCAGGGGTTGTTGGTGGCTGAAGCTTTCTTT,CASNAQGLLVAEAFF
TRBJ1-1,TRBV29-1,.,.,TGCAGCGGGGGAGTTGCTATAGGGGAGCTTGTATTT,CSGGVAIGELVF
TRBJ1-2,TRBV25-1,TRBD1,.,TGTGCCAGCAGTTTACTGGGACAGGGGGACTATGGCTACACCTTC,CASSLLGQGDYGYTF
TRBJ2-7,TRBV10-3,.,.,TGTGCCATCAGTGAGCAGAATTACGAGCAGTACTTC,CAISEQNYEQYF
TRBJ2-2,TRBV24-1,.,many,TGTGCGAACACCGGGGAGCTGTTTTTT,CANTGELFF
TRBJ1-5,TRBV19,.,.,TGTGCCAGTAGTATAGGACAGAGCAATCAGCCCCAGCATTTT,CASSIGQSNQPQHF
TRBJ1-3,TRBV24-1,.,few,TGTGCCACCAGTGACGGCACTCGCTCTGGAAACACCATATATTTT,CATSDGTRSGNTIYF
TRBJ2-2,TRBV12-3/TRBV12-4,.,many,TGTGCCAGCACCGTCGGACCCACCGGGGAGCTGTTTTTT,CASTVGPTGELFF
TRBJ2-7,TRBV27,.,few,TGTGCCAGCAGTTTCGCCGGACAGAGCTACGAGCAGTACTTC,CASSFAGQSYEQYF
TRBJ2-7,TRBV7-6,.,.,TGTGCTAGCACGGTGAACAGGAGCTCCTACGAGCAGTACTTC,CASTVNRSSYEQYF
TRBJ2-7,TRBV19,.,few,TGTGCCAGTAGTAGTGCAGGGGCCGAGGGCGAGCAGTACTTC,CASSSAGAEGEQYF
TRBJ2-5,TRBV29-1,.,.,TGCAGCGTTGAATTGTTACAGACCCAGTACTTC,CSVELLQTQYF
TRBJ2-7,TRBV20-1,.,.,TGCAGTGCGGGTGTGGGGGGGCAAACCTACGAGCAGTACTTC,CSAGVGGQTYEQYF
TRBJ2-7,TRBV20-1,TRBD1,.,TGCAGTGCTAGACGCGACAGGGGCCACGAGCAGTACTTC,CSARRDRGHEQYF
TRBJ2-5,TRBV19,.,once,TGTGCCAGTAGTATCATTGACGAAGAGACCCAGTACTTC,CASSIIDEETQYF
TRBJ1-2,TRBV20-1,TRBD1,many,TGCAGTGCTAGTTTCCGGACAGGCCATTCCTATGGCTACACCTTC,CSASFRTGHSYGYTF
TRBJ2-1,TRBV19,.,few,TGTGCCAGTAGTATACAGCCGAGTACCTACAATGAGCAGTTCTTC,CASSIQPSTYNEQFF
TRBJ2-7,TRBV4-2,TRBD2,.,TGTGCCAGCAGCCAATGGACTAGCGAGAACACAGGCCCCGAGCAGTACTTC,CASSQWTSENTGPEQYF
TRBJ2-2,TRBV5-8,.,.,TGTGCCACCCAGGCGGTGATAGTTACCGGGGAGCTGTTTTTT,CATQAVIVTGELFF
TRBJ2-5,TRBV20-1,.,many,TGCAGTGCTTGGGCCCGGGACGGAGAAGAGACCCAGTACTTC,CSAWARDGEETQYF
TRBJ2-7,TRBV28,TRBD1,.,TGTGCCAGCAGTAACCTGGGACAGGGAGGGTCCTACGAGCTGTACTTC,CASSNLGQGGSYELYF
TRBJ1-1,TRBV19,TRBD1,many,TGTGCCAGTAGTACCCCCGGACAGGGCACTGAAGCTTTCTTT,CASSTPGQGTEAFF
TRBJ2-3,TRBV29-1,.,.,TGCAGCGCCCGGGGCGGGATCACAGATACGCAGTATTTT,CSARGGITDTQYF
TRBJ2-3,TRBV5-4,TRBD2,many,TGTGCCAGCAGCCTGGGGACAGGGTTACTAGCGGGAGCCAAGGGAGATACGCAGTATTTT,CASSLGTGLLAGAKGDTQYF
TRBJ2-5,TRBV30,.,.,TGTGCCTGGAGTGCAGGGCAACAAGAGACCCAGTACTTC,CAWSAGQQETQYF
TRBJ1-1,TRBV29-1,.,.,TGCAGCGTTGCTAGACTGGACGCCGACACTGAAGCTTTCTTT,CSVARLDADTEAFF